This T cell receptor beta chain was identified during a study of T cells in Graves' hyperthyroidism and ophthalmopathy. RNA transcripts served as the template for amplifying TCR beta CDR3 regions. RT-PCR in the first round (using the HTBI primer set) targeted the TCR CDR3. MiXCR, applied by TCRdb to the multiplex PCR reads, yields one record per CDR3 protein. The profile shows about 600,000 distinct CDR3 sequences, 15% to 20% of them singletons. The germline CDR1 and CDR2 sequences are SGHAT and FQNNGV. V was trimmed by 0 bases and J by 4 bases, leaving 10 bases between them. This CDR3 comprises 14 residues. Study-wide results and caveats: The model's output predicted ophthalmopathy at a median of approximately 6.5 months prior to onset.

This clonotype was seen ten or more times. Its specificity is unknown. The cohort's ophthalmopathy patients, a group with duration under 3 months, had a Clinical Activity Score of at least 3 and a NOSPECS grade of at least 4. The chain joins TRBV11-2 to TRBJ2-7, with D possibly being TRBD2 (5 bases). This TCR derives from a woman between 35 and 50 years old with Graves' ophthalmopathy. Sequenced material: blood. In DNA form, the CDR3 reads TGTGCCAGCAGCTTAGAAAGGCGAGGGTACGAGCAGTACTTC. Its translation is CASSLERRGYEQYF.